This TCR beta chain appears in the sequencing data of a study of CD8+ T cells in alopecia areata. About the study: Patients remained on tofacitinib for 6 to 18 months and then went 6 months without it.

Those with alopecia areata gave lesional scalp punch biopsies and peripheral blood. Study results and limitations: Especially in alopecia totalis/universalis, lesional scalp showed greater clonality than normal scalp did. Scalp repertoires also include resident alphabeta T cells from normal skin.

cDNA prepared by RNA extraction and subsequent reverse transcription served as the template for sequencing. TCRdb's table, derived via immunoSEQ multiplex PCR, lists solely in-frame clones and lacks some. The repertoire holds 180,000 or so clones, with 63% as singletons. This clone occurred many times. The antigen remains unidentified. Germline V gives CDR1 SGDLS, CDR2 YYNGEE. CDR3 length equals 16 residues. With V trimmed by 4 bases and J by 2 bases, 10 bases remained unmatched. The material was CD4+ T cells sorted from blood, obtained at week 0. The chain joins TRBV9 to TRBJ2-7; TRBD2 agrees at 9 bases. The receptor was derived from a human donor with alopecia areata. The CDR3 coding sequence is TGTGCCAGCAGCCCGGCTGTGCGGGGGGGCCCCTACGAGCAGTACTTC. Its protein is CASSPAVRGGPYEQYF.